Shown below are 15 T cell receptor beta chains from a single sample sequenced in a study of spatial heterogeneity in lung cancer. MiXCR, applied by TCRdb to the 5' RACE reads, yields one record per CDR3 protein. This sample has approximately 92,000 distinct CDR3 sequences, with approximately 12% found just once. The time point is: sample taken at primary tumor resection. The starting material was PBMCs, obtained at surgery. The receptors stem from a male donor with early-stage non-small cell lung cancer.

The rearrangement uses TRBV6-5 and TRBJ2-7, with D maybe TRBD1 (5 bases). V lost 11 bases to trimming and J lost 3 bases, with 17 bases between them. CDR1 is MNHEY and CDR2 is SVGAGI in the germline V gene. The CDR3 contains 13 residues. The CDR3 sequence is CAAGQGILYEQYF. CDR3 DNA sequence: TGTGCCGCCGGCCAGGGCATCCTCTACGAGCAGTACTTC.

The table lists this clonotype with many counts. V usage is TRBV6-2 or TRBV6-3 and J usage is TRBJ1-6; no firm D call. Trimming took 8 bases from V and 0 from J, leaving 17 bases between them. Germline-derived CDR1 and CDR2 are MNHEY and SVGEGT. The CDR3 covers 17 residues. The CDR3 loop is CASGISPGSSYNSPLHF. The DNA of the CDR3 is TGTGCCAGCGGAATCTCTCCAGGTTCCTCCTATAATTCACCCCTCCACTTT.

The chain joins TRBV11-2 to TRBJ1-2; D remains unclear. The V and J ends lost 5 bases and 3 bases respectively, with 19 bases between them. The CDR3 has 16 amino acids. In germline, CDR1 is SGHAT, CDR2 FQNNGV. Here the CDR3 reads CASSPLAGRWDYGYTF. Written as DNA, the CDR3 is TGTGCCAGCAGCCCATTAGCCGGCCGATGGGACTATGGCTACACCTTC.

The chain uses TRBV5-1 and TRBJ1-4; D is unresolved. Between the trimmed V and J ends, which lost 0 bases and 0 bases, there was a span of 15 bases. The CDR3 has 18 residues. Per the germline V gene, CDR1 is SGHRS and CDR2 is YFSETQ. CDR3 sequence reads: CASSLGFLKAATNEKLFF. Written as DNA, the CDR3 is TGCGCCAGCAGCTTGGGGTTTTTAAAGGCTGCAACTAATGAAAAACTGTTTTTT.

This clonotype was observed many times. The V and J genes are TRBV4-3 and TRBJ2-7; tentatively, D is TRBD1 or TRBD2 (5 bases each). Trimming removed 1 base from V and 5 bases from J, with 12 bases in between. The CDR3 extends over 14 amino acids. Germline assignment: CDR1 LGHNA and CDR2 YSLEER. CDR3 in DNA: TGCGCCAGCAGCCAAGGCCCGGGGCGCGACGAGCAGTACTTC. Encoded protein: CASSQGPGRDEQYF.

A few counts support this clonotype. CDR3 DNA sequence: TGTGCCATCAGTGCGGGACAGGGTGGGGAGTTCTTC. Translation: CAISAGQGGEFF. This rearrangement joins TRBV10-3 to TRBJ2-1, with 9 bases matching TRBD1. Germline V gene data show CDR1 as ENHRY and CDR2 as SYGVKD. Trimming removed 4 bases from V and 14 bases from J; junction bases left unmatched: 6. This CDR3 comprises 12 residues.

This clonotype was detected only a few times. V gene TRBV12-3 or TRBV12-4 combines with J gene TRBJ2-3; D gene unclear. CDR3 length: 14 residues. Between the trimmed V and J ends, which lost 3 bases and 0 bases, there was a span of 7 bases. The CDR3 here is CASSFAASTDTQYF. DNA for the CDR3: TGTGCCAGCAGTTTCGCAGCTAGCACAGATACGCAGTATTTT.

This clonotype is medium-sized. The chain joins TRBV5-6 to TRBJ2-2, with 8 positions matching TRBD1. The junction had 7 bases not matched to a gene; V was cut back by 4 bases and J by 5 bases. CDR1 and CDR2 from the germline V gene are SGHDT and YYEEEE. CDR3 size: 15 residues. The CDR3 spells CASSPGTGETGELFF. The CDR3 region has the DNA TGTGCCAGCAGCCCCGGGACAGGAGAAACCGGGGAGCTGTTTTTT.

This clonotype was picked up a small number of times. The chain links TRBV20-1 to TRBJ2-2, with 7 bases lining up with TRBD2. V lost 4 bases to trimming and J lost 4 bases; unmatched junction nucleotides: 12. CDR1 is DFQATT, CDR2 SNEGSKA, per germline (reference sequence). The CDR3 loop spans 16 amino acids. CDR3 sequence: CSATPLAGVSTGELFF. CDR3 nucleotides: TGCAGTGCTACACCCCTCGCGGGGGTTAGCACCGGGGAGCTGTTTTTT.

The sample holds many counts of this clonotype. The genes are TRBV4-1 and TRBJ2-1; tentative D call: TRBD2 (5 bases). Germline V gives CDR1 MGHRA, CDR2 YSYEKL. Trimming took 3 bases from V and 0 from J, leaving 12 bases between them. There are 16 residues in the CDR3. The CDR3 reads CASSQERDLSYNEQFF. DNA for the CDR3: TGCGCCAGCAGCCAGGAACGGGATCTCTCCTACAATGAGCAGTTCTTC.

V and J are TRBV2 and TRBJ2-7, with a possible D match to TRBD1 (5 bases). Germline values: CDR1 SNHLY, CDR2 FYNNEI. The CDR3 has 14 amino acids. V was pared by 2 bases and J by 2 bases, with 10 bases between. The CDR3 loop reads CASSETAGTYEQYF. The CDR3 bases are TGTGCCAGCAGTGAAACAGCAGGGACCTACGAGCAGTACTTC.

This clonotype came up once. V gene TRBV20-1 combines with J gene TRBJ2-1; 10 bases are a match to TRBD2. CDR3 length: 16 amino acids. Germline CDR1 is DFQATT and CDR2 is SNEGSKA (reference sequence). The ends lost 0 bases at V and 5 bases at J; junction bases unmatched: 7. This CDR3 reads CSARDPRTSGHNEQFF. The CDR3 nucleotides read TGCAGTGCTAGAGATCCTAGGACTAGCGGCCACAATGAGCAGTTCTTC.

This clonotype came up many times. The CDR3 loop reads CASSSEGGPNSYNEQFF. For the CDR3, the DNA is TGTGCCAGCAGCTCAGAGGGAGGACCCAACTCCTACAATGAGCAGTTCTTC. The chain couples TRBV9 to TRBJ2-1; possible D gene TRBD2, 6 bases. The CDR3 extends over 17 amino acids. CDR1 and CDR2 from the germline V gene are SGDLS and YYNGEE. V was cut by 4 bases and J by 0 bases, with 17 bases left in between.

CDR3 in amino acids: CASSTYYEQYF. The CDR3 DNA reads TGTGCCAGCAGCACGTACTACGAGCAGTACTTC. V and J are TRBV28 and TRBJ2-7; D is ambiguous. Trimming removed 6 bases at V and 3 bases at J, with 6 bases between. Germline V CDR1 and CDR2: MDHEN, SYDVKM. CDR3 length: 11 residues.

There are a few counts of this clonotype. The rearrangement uses TRBV24-1 and TRBJ1-5; D is unclear. The CDR3 extends over 14 amino acids. V was clipped by 5 bases and J by 2 bases, with 9 bases between them. Germline V gene data show CDR1 as KGHDR and CDR2 as SFDVKD. In nucleotides, the CDR3 is TGTGCCACCAGTGGCAAGGGTGGCAATCAGCCCCAGCATTTT. Protein: CATSGKGGNQPQHF.